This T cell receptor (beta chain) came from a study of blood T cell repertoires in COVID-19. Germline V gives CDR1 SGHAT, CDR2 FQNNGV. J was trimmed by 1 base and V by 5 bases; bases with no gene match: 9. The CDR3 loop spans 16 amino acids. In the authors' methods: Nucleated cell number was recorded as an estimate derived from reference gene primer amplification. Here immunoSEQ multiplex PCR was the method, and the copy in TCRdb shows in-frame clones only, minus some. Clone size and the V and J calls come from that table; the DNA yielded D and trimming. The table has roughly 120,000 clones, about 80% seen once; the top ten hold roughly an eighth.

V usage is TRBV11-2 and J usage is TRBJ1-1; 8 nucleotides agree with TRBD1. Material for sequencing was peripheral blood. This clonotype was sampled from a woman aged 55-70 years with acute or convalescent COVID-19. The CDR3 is CASSQGQDFSNTEAFF. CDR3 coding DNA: TGTGCCAGCAGCCAGGGACAGGATTTCTCGAACACTGAAGCTTTCTTT.